The rows below give T cell receptor beta chains drawn from one sample of a study of neurological immune-mediated disorders. MiXCR was run by TCRdb on the 5' RACE reads, yielding one entry per CDR3 protein. The profile shows around 53,000 distinct CDR3 sequences, 7.5% to 9.5% of them singletons. The specimen sequenced was PBMCs. These TCRs come from a woman aged 40 to 50 in good health. CDR3s include the opening cysteine and the closing phenylalanine or tryptophan. The D gene is left open where the match is weak. Expanded clones are given a class, and other clones once, few, many or no size at all.

abundance	v_gene	j_gene	d_gene	len	CDR3nt	CDR3aa
many	TRBV12-3/TRBV12-4	TRBJ1-4	.	14	TGTGCCAGCAGTTTGGAGTGGGCTAATGAAAAACTGTTTTTT	CASSLEWANEKLFF
.	TRBV5-1	TRBJ2-7	TRBD1	15	TGCGCCAGCAGCCTGTGGACAGGGCTGACGGACGAGCAGTACTTC	CASSLWTGLTDEQYF
many	TRBV6-6	TRBJ2-7	.	17	TGTGCCAGCAGTTACCGTCGACTCCTGGCCGGCTCCTACGAGCAGTACTTC	CASSYRRLLAGSYEQYF
many	TRBV7-9	TRBJ1-6	TRBD1	11	TGTGCCAGCAGCCGGGACAGGGCTCTCCACTTT	CASSRDRALHF
.	TRBV5-1	TRBJ1-1	TRBD1	14	TGCGCCAGCTGCGAGGGTCAGGGGGACATTGAAGCTTTCTTT	CASCEGQGDIEAFF
many	TRBV6-5	TRBJ1-1	.	12	TGTGCCAGCAGTACCAGCGACACTGAAGCTTTCTTT	CASSTSDTEAFF
many	TRBV10-3	TRBJ2-5	.	14	TGTGCCATCAGTACACCCGTGGGCCAAGAGACCCAGTACTTC	CAISTPVGQETQYF
many	TRBV7-6	TRBJ2-1	.	14	TGTGCCAGCAGCCCGGCCGCTCCATACAATGAGCAGTTCTTC	CASSPAAPYNEQFF
.	TRBV29-1	TRBJ1-1	TRBD1	13	TGCAGCGTTCCGGGACAGACCAACACTGAAGCTTTCTTT	CSVPGQTNTEAFF
many	TRBV5-5	TRBJ1-6	TRBD1	14	TGTGCCAGCAGCTTACAGGGGGCGTCGGCACCCCTCCACTTT	CASSLQGASAPLHF
many	TRBV7-8	TRBJ1-5	.	14	TGTGCCAGCAGCTTAGGCAGGGTCGATCAGCCCCAGCATTTT	CASSLGRVDQPQHF
.	TRBV18	TRBJ2-5	.	14	TGTGCCAGCTCACCAAATCAGGGAAAAGAGACCCAGTACTTC	CASSPNQGKETQYF
many	TRBV5-6	TRBJ1-1	.	15	TGTGCCAGCAGCTTGTCTGGCACAAAAGGGACTGAAGCTTTCTTT	CASSLSGTKGTEAFF
many	TRBV6-2/TRBV6-3	TRBJ2-7	.	11	TGTGCCAGCCGGCAGACCTACGAGCAGTACTTC	CASRQTYEQYF
many	TRBV5-1	TRBJ2-5	.	14	TGCGCCAGCAGCTTGGACGGGTACCAAGAGACCCAGTACTTC	CASSLDGYQETQYF
many	TRBV18	TRBJ1-5	.	16	TGTGCCAGCTCATCCGGGGGAGGCTGGGTTAATCAGCCCCAGCATTTT	CASSSGGGWVNQPQHF
many	TRBV20-1	TRBJ2-3	.	14	TGCAGTGCTAGAGATCAAGGTAGCACAGATACGCAGTATTTT	CSARDQGSTDTQYF
many	TRBV5-1	TRBJ2-2	.	14	TGCGCCAGCAGCTTGGGGGGGACAACCGGGGAGCTGTTTTTT	CASSLGGTTGELFF
.	TRBV5-1	TRBJ1-5	.	13	TGCGCCAGCAGCTTGGATTGGGGACAGCCCCAGCATTTT	CASSLDWGQPQHF
.	TRBV5-1	TRBJ2-5	TRBD2	14	TGCGCCAGCCGACTAGCGGGGGGCCAAGAGACCCAGTACTTC	CASRLAGGQETQYF
.	TRBV3-1	TRBJ1-5	.	17	TGTGCCAGCAGCCAAGATCAAGGCCGAGGTTACGCTCAGCCCCAGCATTTT	CASSQDQGRGYAQPQHF
many	TRBV7-2	TRBJ2-5	.	13	TGTGCCAGCAGCTTGCGAAGGGAAGAGACCCAGTACTTC	CASSLRREETQYF
many	TRBV25-1	TRBJ1-2	.	11	TGTGCCAGCACCGGGGCCTATGGCTACACCTTC	CASTGAYGYTF
many	TRBV6-2/TRBV6-3	TRBJ2-3	.	11	TGTGCCAGCCGACTAGCAGATACGCAGTATTTT	CASRLADTQYF
many	TRBV7-2	TRBJ1-4	.	14	TGTGCCAGCAGCGGCCCCGGGACAAAAATAAGGGTGTTTTTT	CASSGPGTKIRVFF
many	TRBV3-1	TRBJ1-5	.	14	TGTGCCAGCAGCCAAGGCAGGAGCAATCAGCCCCAGCATTTT	CASSQGRSNQPQHF
many	TRBV4-3	TRBJ2-3	TRBD2	19	TGCGCCAGCAGCCAAGGGCTCCTAATGAGAGCGGGAGAAGCAGATACGCAGTATTTT	CASSQGLLMRAGEADTQYF
many	TRBV5-1	TRBJ2-7	.	15	TGCGCCAGCAGCTTGGCTCCCACGACTACCTACGAGCAGTACTTC	CASSLAPTTTYEQYF
.	TRBV5-1	TRBJ2-7	TRBD1	14	TGCACCAGCGGCGTCTTGGGACAGGGGAACGAGCAGTACTTC	CTSGVLGQGNEQYF
many	TRBV5-1	TRBJ1-1	.	13	TGCGCCAGCAGGGGGACGGTAAACACTGAAGCTTTCTTT	CASRGTVNTEAFF
many	TRBV10-3	TRBJ2-6	TRBD2	19	TGTGCCATCAGCACTCCGGGACTAGCGGGGGACGCCGGGGCCAACGTCCTGACTTTC	CAISTPGLAGDAGANVLTF
many	TRBV12-3/TRBV12-4	TRBJ1-2	.	11	TGTGCCAGCAGCGCAGTCTATGGCTACACCTTC	CASSAVYGYTF
many	TRBV5-1	TRBJ2-7	.	15	TGCGCCAGCAGCTTTTCGGATACTGGATCCTACGAGCAGTACTTC	CASSFSDTGSYEQYF
few	TRBV20-1	TRBJ2-7	TRBD1	13	TGCAGTGCTAGAGCACAGGGGTCCTACGAGCAGTACTTC	CSARAQGSYEQYF
many	TRBV20-1	TRBJ2-3	TRBD1	13	TGCAGTTCGACTGGGGTGGGACAGGGTACGCAGTATTTT	CSSTGVGQGTQYF
many	TRBV7-2	TRBJ2-7	.	14	TGTGCCAGCAGCTTAGCACAGGGAGGGAACGAGCAGTACTTC	CASSLAQGGNEQYF
many	TRBV11-2	TRBJ1-2	.	13	TGTGCCAGCAGCTTCGAACAGGGTGGTGGCTACACCTTC	CASSFEQGGGYTF
.	TRBV18	TRBJ1-5	.	13	TGTGCCAGCTCACTGAACCAGGGTGAGCCCCAGCATTTT	CASSLNQGEPQHF